The rows below give T cell receptor beta chains drawn from one sample of a study of spatial heterogeneity in lung cancer. A single record per CDR3 protein comes from TCRdb applying MiXCR to the 5' RACE reads. The sample contains around 24,000 distinct CDR3 sequences, 9.5% to 15% of which appear only once. Sequencing was performed on PBMCs, taken at surgery. These receptors were collected from a female donor with early-stage non-small cell lung cancer. The CDR3 runs from the conserved cysteine through the conserved F or W. D genes are given only for firm matches. Some rows have no size entry. The others give once, few or many, or a class for an expanded clone.

V	D	J	size	DNA	CDR3
TRBV6-1	NA	TRBJ2-3	NA	TGTGCCAGCAGTGAAAGTACTAGCACAGATACGCAGTATTTT	CASSESTSTDTQYF
TRBV13	TRBD2	TRBJ2-3	many	TGTGCCAGCAGCTCCGGGGGGAGAGATACGCAGTATTTT	CASSSGGRDTQYF
TRBV25-1	TRBD1	TRBJ2-5	few	TGTGCCAGCAGTTGGACAGGGCTAGAGACCCAGTACTTC	CASSWTGLETQYF
TRBV10-3	TRBD2	TRBJ2-3	many	TGTGCCACCCGACTAGCAGACACAGATACGCAGTATTTT	CATRLADTDTQYF
TRBV11-2	TRBD1	TRBJ2-4	many	TGTGCCAGCAGCTTAGCTGCGACAGGGCGGGCCTTC	CASSLAATGRAF
TRBV20-1	NA	TRBJ1-5	NA	TGCAGTGCGTACAAGGATTCTAGCGGATATAGCAATCAGCCCCAGCATTTT	CSAYKDSSGYSNQPQHF
TRBV12-3/TRBV12-4	NA	TRBJ1-1	many	TGTGCCAGCAGTTTCAAGGGAAACACTGAAGCTTTCTTT	CASSFKGNTEAFF
TRBV10-3	TRBD1	TRBJ2-3	many	TGTGCCATTGGTCGGCAGGGGGAAGCCACAGATACGCAGTATTTT	CAIGRQGEATDTQYF
TRBV7-2	NA	TRBJ2-2	many	TGTGCCAGCATCCCATCCCCCGTGAGGGGGTTTACCGGGGAGCTGTTTTTT	CASIPSPVRGFTGELFF
TRBV11-2	NA	TRBJ2-3	many	TGTGCCAGCAGCGATTGGCCGGGTGGCCCGAGATCCGATACGCAGTATTTT	CASSDWPGGPRSDTQYF
TRBV7-9	NA	TRBJ2-1	many	TGTGCCAGCAGCCCACTTGGGCACCCTTGGTTCTTC	CASSPLGHPWFF